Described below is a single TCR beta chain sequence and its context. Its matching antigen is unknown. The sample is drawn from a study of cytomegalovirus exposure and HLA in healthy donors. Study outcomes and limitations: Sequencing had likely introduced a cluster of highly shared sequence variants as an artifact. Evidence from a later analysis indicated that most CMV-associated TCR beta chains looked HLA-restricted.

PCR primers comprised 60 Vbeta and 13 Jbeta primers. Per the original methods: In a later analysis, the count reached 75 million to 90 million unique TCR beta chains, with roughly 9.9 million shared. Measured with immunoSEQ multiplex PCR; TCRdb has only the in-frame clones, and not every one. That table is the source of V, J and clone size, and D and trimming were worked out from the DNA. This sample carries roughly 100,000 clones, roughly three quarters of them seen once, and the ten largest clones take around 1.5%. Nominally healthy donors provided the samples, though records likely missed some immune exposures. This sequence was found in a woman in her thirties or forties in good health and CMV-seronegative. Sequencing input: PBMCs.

Here the CDR3 reads CAWSGTGTGDEQYF. The CDR3, as DNA: TGTGCCTGGAGTGGAACCGGGACAGGGGACGAGCAGTACTTC. The chain carries TRBV30 and TRBJ2-7; 10 bases match TRBD1. Germline assignment: CDR1 GTSNPN and CDR2 SVGIG (reference sequence). Unmatched junction bases numbered 5, after V lost 1 base and J lost 5 bases. The CDR3 has 14 amino acids.